The 29 T cell receptor beta chains reported below all come from one sample, sequenced in a study of cytomegalovirus exposure and HLA in healthy donors. The PCR contained 60 Vbeta and 13 Jbeta primers. Libraries were prepared by immunoSEQ multiplex PCR; TCRdb keeps only in-frame clonotypes and omits some of them. The sample records 110,000 to 150,000 clones, more than 9.5% being singletons. Sequenced input: PBMCs. The source of these receptors is a man between 45 and 60 years old in good health and CMV-seronegative.

The chain recombines TRBV10-1 with TRBJ2-2, with 7 bases lining up with TRBD2. V lost 5 bases to trimming and J lost 4 bases; unmatched junction nucleotides: 4. Germline CDR1 is WNHNN and CDR2 is SYGVQD (reference sequence). There are 14 residues in the CDR3. The CDR3 sequence: CASSSGAGTGELFF. CDR3 nucleotide sequence: TGCGCCAGCAGTAGCGGGGCGGGCACCGGGGAGCTGTTTTTT.

This clone was detected a few times. This sequence joins TRBV6-5 and TRBJ1-1; no definite D call. Germline loops: CDR1 MNHEY, CDR2 SVGAGI. V was trimmed by 5 bases and J by 4 bases, leaving 11 bases between them. The CDR3 consists of 13 residues. The chain's CDR3 is CASSRDTFTEAFF. CDR3 coding DNA: TGTGCCAGCAGTCGAGACACATTCACTGAAGCTTTCTTT.

This clone has just a few counts. The V gene is TRBV28, the J gene TRBJ1-2; 8 nucleotides line up with TRBD1. CDR3 length: 14 residues. Germline V gives CDR1 MDHEN, CDR2 SYDVKM. The trim removed 5 bases at V and 2 bases at J, leaving 4 bases unmatched. CDR3 nucleotide sequence: TGTGCCAGCAGTGGACAGGGAGAGAACTATGGCTACACCTTC. Translated: CASSGQGENYGYTF.

V gene TRBV30 combines with J gene TRBJ1-1, with D possibly being TRBD1 (5 bases). This CDR3 has 15 amino acids. V shed 8 bases and J shed 4 bases, with 23 bases lying between them. The V gene's germline CDR1 is GTSNPN and CDR2 SVGIG (reference sequence). Here the CDR3 reads CAAKSQGRGSTEAFF. DNA of the CDR3: TGTGCCGCCAAGTCGCAGGGACGGGGGAGCACTGAAGCTTTCTTT.

This clone was counted only a few times. V gene TRBV20-1 combines with J gene TRBJ1-4; no clear D. This CDR3 is 11 amino acids long. V was trimmed by 6 bases and J by 10 bases, leaving 12 bases between them. CDR1 DFQATT and CDR2 SNEGSKA come from the germline V gene (reference sequence). As DNA, the CDR3 is TGCAGTGCAACAGAATCGAGAAAACTGTTTTTT. This translates into CSATESRKLFF.

The chain couples TRBV7-9 to TRBJ1-1; D gene ambiguous. CDR3 length equals 12 residues. The V end was cut by 4 bases, the J end by 10 bases, with 13 bases between. Germline V gene lookup returns CDR1 SEHNR and CDR2 FQNEAQ (reference sequence). CDR3 residues: CASSSHIGGAFF. The CDR3 DNA reads as TGTGCCAGCAGCTCACACATCGGAGGAGCTTTCTTT.

This clone was counted a few times. One end of the junction does not line up with germline, which may come from a read error. Other nucleotide sequences from this sample produce the same CDR3. The chain joins TRBV14 to TRBJ1-1; 9 bases map to TRBD1. Germline V gene sequence: CDR1 SGHDN, CDR2 FVKESK. The CDR3 is made up of 13 amino acids. The CDR3 loop is CASSLTGGTEAFF. The CDR3 DNA reads TGCGCCAGCAGCCTGACAGGGGGGACTGAAGCTTTCTTT.

This clone has more than one count but fewer than ten. The V gene is TRBV5-1, the J gene TRBJ2-5; TRBD1 matches 8 bases. CDR3 size: 15 residues. CDR1 is SGHRS, CDR2 YFSETQ, per germline. With V trimmed by 0 bases and J by 5 bases, 6 bases remained unmatched. The CDR3 bases are TGCGCCAGCAGCTTGGAGACAGGGGTTTGGGAGACCCAGTACTTC. This gives the protein CASSLETGVWETQYF.

The chain has TRBV7-2 and TRBJ1-5; D gene unclear. Looked up from germline, CDR1 is SGHTA and CDR2 is FQGNSA. This CDR3 is 14 amino acids long. V was trimmed by 1 base and J by 7 bases, leaving 11 bases between them. CDR3 sequence reads: CASSLVESGQPQHF. The CDR3 region has the DNA TGTGCCAGCAGCTTAGTCGAGTCGGGGCAGCCCCAGCATTTT. The whole variable domain, remainder taken from reference TRBV7-2 and TRBJ1-5, is GAGVSQSPSNKVTEKGKDVELRCDPISGHTALYWYRQSLGQGLEFLIYFQGNSAPDKSGLPSDRFSAERTGGSVSTLTIQRTQQEDSAVYLCASSLVESGQPQHFGDGTRLSIL.

This clone showed up just a few times. The chain couples TRBV6-1 to TRBJ2-7, with D perhaps TRBD2 (5 bases). The CDR3 totals 14 residues. V was clipped by 3 bases and J by 3 bases, with 12 bases between them. Germline CDR1 MNHNS, CDR2 SASEGT. The CDR3 sequence: CASSDTGGGYEQYF. CDR3 bases: TGTGCCAGCAGTGATACTGGAGGAGGCTACGAGCAGTACTTC.

This chain uses TRBV18 with TRBJ1-1; no definite D call. The CDR3 runs to 14 residues. The ends were cut back, 2 bases at V and 1 base at J, with 8 bases in the middle. Germline V gives CDR1 KGHSH, CDR2 LQKENI. CDR3 DNA sequence: TGTGCCAGCTCACCATCTGAGCAGAACACTGAAGCTTTCTTT. This gives the protein CASSPSEQNTEAFF.

This clone was seen more than once but under ten times. The rearrangement joins TRBV29-1 to TRBJ2-2, with unresolved D. In germline, CDR1 is SQVTM, CDR2 ANQGSEA. V shed 4 bases and J shed 2 bases, with 2 bases lying between them. The CDR3 spans 11 residues. The DNA for the CDR3 is TGCAGCGTTGCTAACACCGGGGAGCTGTTTTTT. Its protein product is CSVANTGELFF.

The chain employs TRBV28 and TRBJ2-1, with a tentative D call TRBD2 (6 bases). In germline, CDR1 is MDHEN, CDR2 SYDVKM. This CDR3 has 16 residues. Trimming cost V 4 bases and J 9 bases, with 22 bases left between them. The CDR3 DNA is TGTGCCAGCAGTTCCTTACTACTAGCAACTAGGAGTGAGCAGTTCTTC. Protein product: CASSSLLLATRSEQFF.

A remark on this clone: Since a much larger clone is just one base distant, this may be a read error. This chain joins TRBV28 and TRBJ2-5; possible D gene TRBD1, 5 bases. TRBJ2-7 matches the DNA end more closely, so the J call is doubtful. The CDR3 consists of 14 residues. Germline values: CDR1 MDHEN, CDR2 SYDVKM. CDR3 sequence (DNA): TGTGCCAGCAGTTTATCCAGGGTCTCCTACGAGCAGTACTTC. Its translation is CASSLSRVSYEQYF.

The chain uses TRBV18 and TRBJ2-3, with TRBD2 as a possible D gene (5 bases). Per the germline V gene, CDR1 is KGHSH and CDR2 is LQKENI. The length of the CDR3 is 15 residues. Deletions cut 1 base from V and 6 bases from J, with 14 bases between. CDR3 amino acids: CASSPLKAGGDTQYF. The CDR3 nucleotides are TGTGCCAGCTCACCACTCAAGGCGGGTGGGGATACGCAGTATTTT.

This clone was counted a few times. The chain combines TRBV6-6 with TRBJ2-3; D not certain. The CDR3 covers 15 residues. CDR1 and CDR2 from the germline V gene are MNHNY and SVGAGI (reference sequence). The V gene lost 1 base and the J gene lost 4 bases, with 12 bases spanning the gap. The CDR3 DNA follows: TGTGCCAGCAGTTACTTAGCAGCCGGCCCAGATACGCAGTATTTT. It translates to CASSYLAAGPDTQYF.

The chain recombines TRBV18 with TRBJ1-1; D ambiguous. Trimming took 6 bases from V and 1 from J, leaving 15 bases between them. The CDR3 spans 15 residues. The germline CDR1 and CDR2 sequences are KGHSH and LQKENI. The CDR3 is CASSPRLQQNTEAFF. The CDR3 DNA follows: TGTGCCAGCTCCCCTCGTCTACAGCAGAACACTGAAGCTTTCTTT. The full variable domain, completed using reference TRBV18 and TRBJ1-1, is NAGVMQNPRHLVRRRGQEARLRCSPMKGHSHVYWYRQLPEEGLKFMVYLQKENIIDESGMPKERFSAEFPKEGPSILRIQQVVRGDSAAYFCASSPRLQQNTEAFFGQGTRLTVV.

V gene TRBV5-4 combines with J gene TRBJ2-1; 7 nucleotides match TRBD2. V lost 4 bases, J lost 4 bases, and 8 bases stayed unmatched. The CDR3 is 15 residues long. Germline V gene lookup returns CDR1 SGHNT and CDR2 YYREEE (reference sequence). The CDR3 sequence is CASSGVAGVYNEQFF. DNA of the CDR3: TGTGCCAGCAGCGGGGTGGCGGGAGTTTACAATGAGCAGTTCTTC. Combining the CDR3 with reference TRBV5-4 and TRBJ2-1 gives the whole variable domain ETGVTQSPTHLIKTRGQQVTLRCSSQSGHNTVSWYQQALGQGPQFIFQYYREEENGRGNFPPRFSGLQFPNYSSELNVNALELDDSALYLCASSGVAGVYNEQFFGPGTRLTVL.

This clone was seen a single time. The chain has TRBV7-3 and TRBJ2-7; TRBD1 might be the D (5 bases). Between the trimmed V and J ends, which lost 5 bases and 1 base, there was a span of 15 bases. The CDR3 loop spans 15 amino acids. From germline, CDR1 is SGHTA and CDR2 FQGTGA. The CDR3 DNA reads TGTGCCAGCAGCCCTCGACAGACCCCGTCCTACGAGCAGTACTTC. Its translation: CASSPRQTPSYEQYF.

In its sample, this clone was seen a few times. The genes are TRBV19 and TRBJ1-1; no clear D. This CDR3 region has 14 residues. Germline-derived CDR1 and CDR2 are LNHDA and SQIVND (reference sequence). V lost 5 bases and J 8 bases, leaving 18 bases between the germline ends. The CDR3 nucleotides read TGTGCCAGTAGTCCCGATGGAGGGATTCGGGAAGCTTTCTTT. Translation gives CASSPDGGIREAFF.

The V and J genes are TRBV7-3 and TRBJ2-1; maybe TRBD1 (6 bases). The CDR3 runs to 15 residues. Germline lookup yields CDR1 SGHTA and CDR2 FQGTGA. The V gene lost 4 bases and the J gene lost 4 bases, with 14 bases spanning the gap. In nucleotides, the CDR3 is TGTGCCAGCAGCTCGTCCGGGACACTTTACAATGAGCAGTTCTTC. It encodes CASSSSGTLYNEQFF. Full variable domain (remainder filled in from reference TRBV7-3 and TRBJ2-1): GAGVSQTPSNKVTEKGKYVELRCDPISGHTALYWYRQSLGQGPEFLIYFQGTGAADDSGLPNDRFFAVRPEGSVSTLKIQRTERGDSAVYLCASSSSGTLYNEQFFGPGTRLTVL.

V and J are TRBV27 and TRBJ2-5; 7 bases fit TRBD2. The end of the DNA fits TRBJ2-7 better, so the J call may be wrong. CDR1 and CDR2 from the germline V gene are MNHEY and SMNVEV (reference sequence). There are 13 residues in the CDR3. CDR3 loop: CASAPGGSYEQYF. The CDR3 DNA follows: TGTGCCAGCGCCCCCGGGGGGAGTTACGAGCAGTACTTC.

Remarks on this clone: Different DNA sequences within this sample yield the same CDR3. The chain carries TRBV5-1 and TRBJ2-3; D is unresolved. This CDR3 has 12 residues. The V gene's germline CDR1 is SGHRS and CDR2 YFSETQ. V gave up 4 bases and J gave up 2 bases, with 5 bases separating them. CDR3 sequence reads: CASSPNTDTQYF. CDR3 sequence (DNA): TGCGCCAGCAGCCCTAACACAGATACGCAGTATTTT.

A few counts support this clone. The chain joins TRBV7-3 to TRBJ2-5, with D possibly TRBD1 on 7 matching bases. Germline V gene sequence: CDR1 SGHTA, CDR2 FQGTGA. The CDR3 totals 13 residues. V lost 5 bases to trimming and J lost 5 bases, with 12 bases between them. CDR3 sequence (DNA): TGTGCCAGCAGCCCAGGGGGGTGGGAGACCCAGTACTTC. It codes for CASSPGGWETQYF.

This clone was counted only a few times. A junction end diverges from the germline sequence, so it may reflect a read error. The rearrangement joins TRBV7-7 to TRBJ1-4; 7 bases are a match to TRBD1. In germline, CDR1 is SSHAT, CDR2 FNYEAQ (reference sequence). This CDR3 spans 13 amino acids. The CDR3 bases are TGTGCTAGCAGCCAGGACAGGAATGAAAAACTGTTTTTT. It specifies CASSQDRNEKLFF. Together with reference TRBV7-7 and TRBJ1-4, the CDR3 gives the full variable domain: GAGVSQSPRYKVTKRGQDVTLRCDPISSHATLYWYQQALGQGPEFLTYFNYEAQPDKSGLPSDRFSAERPEGSISTLTIQRTEQRDSAMYRCASSQDRNEKLFFGSGTQLSVL.

This clone has more than one count but fewer than ten. The chain joins TRBV28 to TRBJ1-5; no definite D call. V lost 7 bases to trimming and J lost 0 bases, with 13 bases between them. Germline V gives CDR1 MDHEN, CDR2 SYDVKM. There are 15 residues in the CDR3. The CDR3 loop reads CASKLSEVSNQPQHF. In nucleotides, the CDR3 is TGTGCCAGCAAGTTGTCAGAGGTTAGCAATCAGCCCCAGCATTTT.

Only a few counts were recorded for this clone. This chain joins TRBV7-9 and TRBJ2-7; a weak D match, TRBD2 (6 bases). The germline V and J ends were trimmed by 2 bases and 2 bases, with 19 bases remaining between them. There are 17 residues in the CDR3. Germline V gene sequence: CDR1 SEHNR, CDR2 FQNEAQ (reference sequence). CDR3 region: CASSLKSAASATYEQYF. CDR3 DNA sequence: TGTGCCAGCAGCTTAAAGTCGGCGGCTAGCGCAACCTACGAGCAGTACTTC.

A few counts support this clone. The CDR3 bases are TGCGCCAGCAGCCTGGGACAGTATGGCTACACCTTC. It specifies CASSLGQYGYTF. J is TRBJ1-2 and V is TRBV5-1; 7 bases agree with TRBD1. The ends lost 4 bases at V and 5 bases at J; junction bases unmatched: 2. This CDR3 has 12 residues. Germline assignment: CDR1 SGHRS and CDR2 YFSETQ.

This clone occurred once. A junction boundary mismatches the germline segment, possibly from a read error. The genes are TRBV5-1 and TRBJ2-1, with TRBD1 matching 10 bases. The CDR3 length is 16 residues. Germline V gene lookup returns CDR1 SGHRS and CDR2 YFSETQ. CDR3 DNA sequence: TGCGCCAGCAGCTTAGAACCGGGACAGGGGTACAATGAGCAATTCTTC. Its translation: CASSLEPGQGYNEQFF. Filled out from reference TRBV5-1 and TRBJ2-1, the complete variable domain reads KAGVTQTPRYLIKTRGQQVTLSCSPISGHRSVSWYQQTPGQGLQFLFEYFSETQRNKGNFPGRFSGRQFSNSRSEMNVSTLELGDSALYLCASSLEPGQGYNEQFFGPGTRLTVL.